This T cell receptor beta chain was sequenced in a study of identical twins. The sample holds many counts of this clonotype. Antigen specificity is unknown. A universal primer site arose from template switching, and cDNA bore unique molecular identifiers. TCRdb used MiXCR to reprocess the 5' RACE reads, holding one entry per CDR3 protein. The sample holds about 150,000 distinct CDR3 sequences; under 4.5% are singletons and the top ten take 7.5% to 8.5%. General study points: Abundant beta clonotypes from cord blood bore fewer insertions; memory repertoires lacked this pattern. Excess twin sharing in beta out-of-frame sequences was weaker. Modelling underestimated the level of out-of-frame TCR alpha sharing observed in monozygotic twins.

Trimming removed 4 bases from V and 4 bases from J; junction bases left unmatched: 7. This CDR3 comprises 16 residues. Germline values: CDR1 SGHRS, CDR2 YFSETQ. This chain joins TRBV5-1 and TRBJ2-6, with TRBD1 matching 8 bases. This receptor was taken from a man between 18 and 35 years old in good health. The sequencing input was memory T cells sorted from blood. The CDR3: CASSRQGRTGANVLTF. CDR3 in DNA: TGCGCCAGCAGCCGACAGGGGAGGACCGGGGCCAACGTCCTGACTTTC.